Below are 8 T cell receptor beta chains sequenced from a single sample in a study of OX40 agonist ivuxolimab in advanced cancers. Repertoires were generated with immunoSEQ multiplex PCR, while TCRdb's copy carries only in-frame clones and drops some. The data hold nearly 80,000 clones, with 94% observed a single time. Source: CD4+ or CD8+ T cells sorted from blood, taken in a trial of the OX40 agonist ivuxolimab. Every receptor here comes from an adult with an advanced solid tumor such as melanoma, head and neck, liver or kidney cancer.

The CDR3: CASLQGASGYTF. The CDR3 DNA sequence: TGTGCCAGCCTACAGGGGGCCTCTGGCTACACCTTC. This rearrangement joins TRBV19 to TRBJ1-2; 9 nucleotides line up with TRBD1. The V gene end was trimmed by 9 bases and the J gene end by 7 bases; junction bases not matched to a gene: 6. CDR1 LNHDA and CDR2 SQIVND come from the germline V gene (reference sequence). This CDR3 comprises 12 residues.

The CDR3 protein is CASSESGVGDEQFF. For the CDR3, the DNA is TGTGCCAGTAGTGAGAGCGGTGTGGGGGATGAGCAGTTCTTC. This sequence joins TRBV19 and TRBJ2-1; tentatively, D is TRBD1 or TRBD2 (5 bases each). The V end was cut by 5 bases, the J end by 8 bases, with 16 bases between. The germline CDR1 and CDR2 sequences are LNHDA and SQIVND (reference sequence). This CDR3 region has 14 residues.

The chain joins TRBV6-5 to TRBJ1-2, with 7 bases lining up with TRBD1. Per the germline V gene, CDR1 is MNHEY and CDR2 is SVGAGI. The V gene end was trimmed by 4 bases and the J gene end by 5 bases; junction bases not matched to a gene: 4. The CDR3 is 13 residues long. The CDR3 DNA reads as TGTGCCAGCAGTTTGGGACAGCCTTATGGCTACACCTTC. This translates into CASSLGQPYGYTF.

The rearrangement joins TRBV12-5 to TRBJ1-1; no reliable D call. V dropped 3 bases and J dropped 4 bases, with 12 bases sitting between them. The CDR3 is 14 residues long. Germline assignment: CDR1 LGHNT and CDR2 FRNRAP. CDR3 sequence: CASGLLMVGTEAFF. The CDR3 DNA reads as TGTGCTAGTGGTTTACTAATGGTGGGCACTGAAGCTTTCTTT.

The rearrangement joins TRBV7-8 to TRBJ2-7; no firm D call. The CDR3 has 13 residues. V shed 1 base and J shed 3 bases, with 7 bases lying between them. Germline CDR1 reads SGHVS; CDR2 reads FQNEAQ. CDR3 in DNA: TGTGCCAGCAGCTTAGACACCGACTACGAGCAGTACTTC. Protein sequence: CASSLDTDYEQYF.

The sample holds one count of this clone. J is TRBJ2-5 and V is TRBV19; 8 bases are shared with TRBD2. In germline, CDR1 is LNHDA, CDR2 SQIVND (reference sequence). The CDR3 runs to 14 residues. Germline trimming cut 1 base from V and 2 bases from J; bases unmatched to any gene: 0. The CDR3 coding sequence is TGTGCCAGTAGTATAGCGGGGGGGCAAGAGACCCAGTACTTC. Amino acids: CASSIAGGQETQYF.

The chain uses TRBV27 and TRBJ2-1; D uncertain. Trimming took off 0 bases at V and 6 bases at J, with 9 bases between the two ends. This CDR3 spans 14 amino acids. Germline CDR1 and CDR2: MNHEY and SMNVEV (reference sequence). The CDR3: CASSLSWARNEQFF. The CDR3 DNA is TGTGCCAGCAGTTTATCGTGGGCGCGCAATGAGCAGTTCTTC.

Details on this clone: Other DNA variants within this sample encode the same CDR3. The chain uses TRBV6-1 and TRBJ1-1; D call uncertain. V lost 7 bases and J lost 12, with 21 bases in between. CDR1 is MNHNS and CDR2 is SASEGT in the germline V gene. The CDR3 covers 13 residues. CDR3 protein: CASKTNGFEESFF. CDR3 nucleotide sequence: TGTGCCAGCAAGACGAACGGATTCGAAGAGTCTTTCTTT.